These 22 T cell receptor beta chains were all obtained from the same sample, sequenced in a study of T-cell reconstitution after alpha-beta-depleted transplantation in children. Preparation of the TCRbeta library used unique molecular identifiers. Using its own MiXCR run on the PCR reads, TCRdb lists one record per CDR3 protein. The sample includes approximately 290,000 distinct CDR3 sequences, 11% of them seen just once. The starting material was peripheral blood, obtained 180 days after TCRalphabeta/CD19-depleted stem cell transplant. These receptors all stem from a male patient aged 2 to 10 who had a stem cell transplant for chronic granulomatous disease, so the T cells may come from the graft donor.

CDR3 sequence: CASSYPGQSSYNEQFF. CDR3 coding DNA: TGTGCCAGCAGCTATCCGGGACAGAGCTCCTACAATGAGCAGTTCTTC. V gene TRBV7-9 combines with J gene TRBJ2-1; TRBD1 aligns across 7 bases. Germline assignment: CDR1 SEHNR and CDR2 FQNEAQ (reference sequence). V shed 4 bases, J shed 0 bases, and the junction held 6 bases outside the gene matches. This CDR3 is built from 16 residues.

This clonotype has ten or more counts. The rearrangement links TRBV12-3 or TRBV12-4 to TRBJ2-1; D unclear. This CDR3 is built from 14 residues. The V and J ends lost 2 bases and 6 bases respectively, with 11 bases between them. CDR3 nucleotides: TGTGCCAGCAGTTTATTGGGTTCCCCCAATGAGCAGTTCTTC. Residues: CASSLLGSPNEQFF.

V gene TRBV29-1 combines with J gene TRBJ2-2, with 8 bases identical to TRBD2. With 2 bases clipped from V and 6 bases from J, the junction kept 8 bases outside the gene matches. The germline gives CDR1 SQVTM, CDR2 ANQGSEA. The CDR3 has 15 amino acids. CDR3 bases: TGCAGCGTTGAAACGGTAGCGGGATTGGCCGGGGAGCTGTTTTTT. Translated, it gives CSVETVAGLAGELFF.

The rearrangement uses TRBV4-2 and TRBJ1-3; unclear D gene. V lost 0 bases, J lost 0 bases, and 9 bases lay in between. This CDR3 comprises 16 residues. Germline CDR1 LGHNA, CDR2 YNFKEQ. This CDR3 reads CASSQDDVHSGNTIYF. CDR3 sequence (DNA): TGTGCCAGCAGCCAAGATGACGTCCACTCTGGAAACACCATATATTTT.

V and J are TRBV12-3 or TRBV12-4 and TRBJ2-7, with TRBD1 matching over 7 bases. V was clipped by 6 bases and J by 5 bases; unmatched bases: 13. The CDR3 totals 15 residues. The CDR3 sequence: CASSFVTGESHEQYF. CDR3 sequence (DNA): TGTGCCAGCAGCTTTGTAACAGGGGAGTCCCACGAGCAGTACTTC.

This clonotype occurred many times. The chain employs TRBV7-6 and TRBJ2-5, with 9 nucleotides matching TRBD2. The CDR3 spans 15 residues. Looked up from germline, CDR1 is SGHVS and CDR2 is FNYEAQ. The J segment lost 9 bases and the V segment lost 1 base, leaving 9 bases of the junction unmatched. The CDR3 protein is CASSLGAGAGGSQYF. The CDR3 region has the DNA TGTGCCAGCAGCTTAGGGGCTGGAGCGGGAGGTTCCCAGTACTTC.

This clonotype was counted ten times or more. V is TRBV18 and J is TRBJ2-5; D is perhaps TRBD1 (5 bases). This CDR3 region has 14 residues. The germline gives CDR1 KGHSH, CDR2 LQKENI. V lost 2 bases to trimming and J lost 5 bases, with 12 bases between them. The CDR3, as DNA: TGTGCCAGCTCACCAACAGGCGCTAAGGAGACCCAGTACTTC. This sequence encodes CASSPTGAKETQYF.

This clonotype has ten or more counts. Here the CDR3 reads CASRIDTYNEQFF. CDR3 in DNA: TGCGCCAGCAGAATAGACACATACAATGAGCAGTTCTTC. The genes are TRBV5-1 and TRBJ2-1; D gene unclear. The V gene lost 5 bases and the J gene lost 4 bases, with 10 bases spanning the gap. The germline V gene encodes CDR1 SGHRS and CDR2 YFSETQ. This CDR3 region has 13 residues.

This clonotype was detected ten times or more. The rearrangement links TRBV28 to TRBJ2-1; D is uncertain. With 6 bases removed from V and 0 bases from J, the gap between germline ends came to 12 bases. The CDR3 is 15 residues long. Germline CDR1 reads MDHEN; CDR2 reads SYDVKM. The CDR3 sequence: CASSPLVGSYNEQFF. The CDR3 coding sequence is TGTGCCAGCAGCCCTCTAGTGGGCTCCTACAATGAGCAGTTCTTC.

This clonotype occurred many times. CDR3: CASSLAGTLVGEQFF. CDR3 coding DNA: TGTGCCAGCAGCTTAGCCGGGACCCTCGTCGGTGAGCAGTTCTTC. This chain links TRBV7-6 with TRBJ2-1; D is perhaps TRBD1 or TRBD2 (5 bases each). CDR1 is SGHVS, CDR2 FNYEAQ, per germline. V lost 0 bases to trimming and J lost 9 bases, with 15 bases between them. The CDR3 extends over 15 amino acids.

The sample holds many counts of this clonotype. This rearrangement joins TRBV12-3 or TRBV12-4 to TRBJ2-7; D call uncertain. The V end lost 2 bases, the J end lost 0 bases, and 8 bases lay between the germline ends. The length of the CDR3 is 14 residues. The CDR3 nucleotides read TGTGCCAGCAGTTTAAGGCGAGTCTCCTACGAGCAGTACTTC. Protein product: CASSLRRVSYEQYF.

This clonotype was counted only a few times. The V and J genes are TRBV7-7 and TRBJ1-1; no clear D. The V gene's germline CDR1 is SSHAT and CDR2 FNYEAQ (reference sequence). V was pared by 6 bases and J by 0 bases, with 8 bases between. The CDR3 covers 13 residues. The CDR3: CASSISMNTEAFF. As DNA, the CDR3 is TGTGCCAGCAGTATTTCAATGAACACTGAAGCTTTCTTT.

This clonotype showed up just a few times. The chain combines TRBV7-9 with TRBJ2-5; D is possibly TRBD2 (6 bases). The germline CDR1 and CDR2 sequences are SEHNR and FQNEAQ (reference sequence). Trimming took 8 bases from V and 0 from J, leaving 13 bases between them. The CDR3 is 14 amino acids. CDR3 region: CASGWGVYQETQYF. In DNA form, the CDR3 reads TGTGCCAGCGGCTGGGGGGTCTACCAAGAGACCCAGTACTTC.

Points on this clonotype: A single base separates this from a much larger clone, so it may be a read error. This chain uses TRBV19 with TRBJ1-6; D unclear. The CDR3 sequence is 17 residues long. Trimming left V 3 bases short and J 5 bases short, with 17 bases between. Germline V gene sequence: CDR1 LNHDA, CDR2 SQIVND (reference sequence). As DNA, the CDR3 is TGTGCCAGTAGTATCCTACCGGGAAAGTTCGATAATTCACCCCTCCACTTT. Translation gives CASSILPGKFDNSPLHF. Full variable domain (remainder filled in from reference TRBV19 and TRBJ1-6): DGGITQSPKYLFRKEGQNVTLSCEQNLNHDAMYWYRQDPGQGLRLIYYSQIVNDFQKGDIAEGYSVSREKKESFPLTVTSAQKNPTAFYLCASSILPGKFDNSPLHFGNGTRLTVT.

J is TRBJ2-2 and V is TRBV6-2 or TRBV6-3; 7 bases line up with TRBD2. Germline CDR1 MNHEY, CDR2 SVGEGT. The CDR3 has 13 residues. V shed 7 bases and J 9 bases; nucleotides not matched to a gene: 8. The DNA for the CDR3 is TGTGCCAGCAAAGATACTAGCGACCGGGAGCTGTTTTTT. Residues: CASKDTSDRELFF.

This clonotype was picked up many times. The chain employs TRBV10-2 and TRBJ2-3; 10 bases agree with TRBD1. J gave up 2 bases and V 5 bases, and 10 bases lay outside the gene matches. This CDR3 has 17 residues. Germline lookup yields CDR1 WSHSY and CDR2 SAAADI. CDR3 bases: TGCGCCAGCAGTCCCCTCGAGGACAGGGGGTTCACAGATACGCAGTATTTT. This codes for CASSPLEDRGFTDTQYF.

This clonotype was seen repeatedly, ten times or more. The CDR3 DNA is TGTGCCAGCAGCTTGGGCGGCGGGAGCCTTAGCACAGATACGCAGTATTTT. Translation gives CASSLGGGSLSTDTQYF. This rearrangement joins TRBV5-4 to TRBJ2-3, with 7 bases lining up with TRBD2. Germline CDR1 is SGHNT and CDR2 is YYREEE (reference sequence). The CDR3 extends over 17 amino acids. V shed 0 bases, J shed 0 bases, and the junction held 7 bases outside the gene matches.

The table lists this clonotype with many counts. DNA for the CDR3: TGCGCCAGCAGCTCGGGACAGCGCACCGGGGAGCTGTTTTTT. Its translation is CASSSGQRTGELFF. The chain links TRBV5-1 to TRBJ2-2; 7 bases fit TRBD1. J gave up 4 bases and V 3 bases, and 3 bases lay outside the gene matches. CDR3 length equals 14 residues. The germline gives CDR1 SGHRS, CDR2 YFSETQ. Complete variable domain (other parts from reference TRBV5-1 and TRBJ2-2): KAGVTQTPRYLIKTRGQQVTLSCSPISGHRSVSWYQQTPGQGLQFLFEYFSETQRNKGNFPGRFSGRQFSNSRSEMNVSTLELGDSALYLCASSSGQRTGELFFGEGSRLTVL.

This clonotype was counted a single time. A read error may account for a junction end that differs from germline. The V and J genes are TRBV3-1 and TRBJ2-1, with TRBD2 matching over 7 bases. Germline CDR1 LGHDT, CDR2 YNNKEL (reference sequence). The CDR3 spans 19 residues. The CDR3 coding sequence is TGTACCAGCAGTTTTAGGGCCCTACTAGCGACTGGCTCCTACAATGAGCAGTTCTTC. Residues: CTSSFRALLATGSYNEQFF.

This clonotype was found a few times. The chain links TRBV12-3 or TRBV12-4 to TRBJ2-1, with 9 bases fitting TRBD2. The CDR3 has 13 residues. V shed 6 bases and J 12 bases; nucleotides not matched to a gene: 9. Here the CDR3 reads CASSPTSGNLQFF. The CDR3 DNA reads TGTGCCAGCAGCCCGACTAGCGGTAATTTGCAGTTCTTC.

This clonotype was seen many times. The rearrangement uses TRBV6-2 or TRBV6-3 and TRBJ2-7; no clear D. Between the trimmed V and J ends, which lost 3 bases and 4 bases, there was a span of 4 bases. The CDR3 covers 11 residues. Per germline, CDR1 MNHEY and CDR2 SVGEGT. The CDR3 loop reads CASSYDYEQYF. The DNA for the CDR3 is TGTGCCAGCAGTTATGATTACGAGCAGTACTTC.

This clonotype was found many times. This chain uses TRBV20-1 with TRBJ2-3; the D gene is possibly TRBD2 (6 bases). V lost 3 bases and J lost 3, with 13 bases in between. CDR3 size: 14 residues. Germline V gene lookup returns CDR1 DFQATT and CDR2 SNEGSKA (reference sequence). The CDR3 reads CSASSMGLTDTQYF. The CDR3 DNA reads as TGCAGTGCTAGTTCAATGGGACTTACAGATACGCAGTATTTT.